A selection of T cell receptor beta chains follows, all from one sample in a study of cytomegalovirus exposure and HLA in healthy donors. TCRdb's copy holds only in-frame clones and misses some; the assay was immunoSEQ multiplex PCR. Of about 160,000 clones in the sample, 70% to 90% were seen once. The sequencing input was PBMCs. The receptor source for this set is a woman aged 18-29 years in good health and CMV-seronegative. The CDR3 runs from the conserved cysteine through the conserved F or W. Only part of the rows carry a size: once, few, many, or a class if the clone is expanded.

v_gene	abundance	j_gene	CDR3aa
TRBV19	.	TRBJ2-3	CASGLAGAIGEFRDTQYF
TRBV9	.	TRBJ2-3	CASSVTSGADTQYF
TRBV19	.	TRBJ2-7	CASSSRGLAGGLTYEQYF
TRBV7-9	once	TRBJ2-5	CASSSGTDGTETQYF
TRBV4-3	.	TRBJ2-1	CASSQDRDRLYNEQFF
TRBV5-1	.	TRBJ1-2	CASSPTGGAEYGYTF
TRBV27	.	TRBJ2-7	CASSSFRDRAYEQYF
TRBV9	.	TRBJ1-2	CASSPDRAGGYTF
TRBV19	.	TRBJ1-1	CASSTLAREWNTEAFF
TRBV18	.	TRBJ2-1	CASSSVSGESSYNEQFF
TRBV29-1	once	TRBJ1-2	CSVYATLDGYGYTF
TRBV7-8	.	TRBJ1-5	CASSLARDQPQHF
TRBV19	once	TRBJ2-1	CASSSPQKQFF
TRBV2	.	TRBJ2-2	CARQAGPKTNTGELFF
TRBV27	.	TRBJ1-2	CASRSLGGDTGGYTF
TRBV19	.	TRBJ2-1	CASNPEGYNEQFF
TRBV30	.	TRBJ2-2	CACPPGTGISGELFF
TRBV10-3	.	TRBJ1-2	CATLQDNYGYTF
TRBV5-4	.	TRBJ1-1	CASSHAPRGPNTEAFF
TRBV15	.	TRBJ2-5	CATSGTGTGFQETQYF
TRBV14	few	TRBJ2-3	CASSPFGVRDTQYF
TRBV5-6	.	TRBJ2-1	CASSLATGWALSSYNEQFF
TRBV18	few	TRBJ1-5	CASSPTGKDQPQHF
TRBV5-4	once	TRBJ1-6	CASSSSRESSYNSPLHF
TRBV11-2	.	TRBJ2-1	CASSLGRPSEQFF
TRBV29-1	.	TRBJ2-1	CSVVVRVGEQFF
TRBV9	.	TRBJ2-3	CASSALPDGRTDTQYF
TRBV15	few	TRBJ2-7	CATSRGGDSQEYF
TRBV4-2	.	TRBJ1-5	CASSQEYTIGNQPQHF
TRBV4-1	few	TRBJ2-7	CASSYGQTTYEQYF
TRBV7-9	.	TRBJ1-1	CASSPPSVAVNTEAFF
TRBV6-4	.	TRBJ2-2	CASSEQGGSTGELFF
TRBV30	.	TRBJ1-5	CAWSVGWQGNNQPQHF
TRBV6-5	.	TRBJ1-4	CASGYTSGDEKLFF
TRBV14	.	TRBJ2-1	CASSPLGTSGAYNEQFF
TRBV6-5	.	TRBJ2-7	CASSLGGSSYEQYF
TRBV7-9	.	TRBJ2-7	CASSLAPGQVYEQYF
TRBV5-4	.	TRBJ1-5	CASSLGPGGNQPQHF
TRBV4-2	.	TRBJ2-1	CASSLRDTSGAYNEQFF
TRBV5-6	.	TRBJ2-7	CASGTRPYEQYF
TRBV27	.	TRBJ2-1	CASGTSSSYNEQFF
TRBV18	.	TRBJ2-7	CASSPILAGGSEQYF
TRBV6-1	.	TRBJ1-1	CASSEKGHPNTEAFF
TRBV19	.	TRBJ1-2	CASTPWTGGSQDYGYTF
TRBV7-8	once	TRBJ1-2	CASSLLAVENTPYGYTF
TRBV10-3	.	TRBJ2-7	CAISEYTYEQYF
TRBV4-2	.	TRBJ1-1	CASSQAEGEQGRAFF
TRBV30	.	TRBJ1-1	CAWMVDWTEAFF
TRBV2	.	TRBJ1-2	CASMGQSNYGYTF
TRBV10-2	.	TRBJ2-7	CASTGLASYEQYF
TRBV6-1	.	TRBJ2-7	CASSSRDFWNYEQYF
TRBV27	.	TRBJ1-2	CASSDRGLDGYTF
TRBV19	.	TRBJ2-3	CASSPYLSGGTDTQYF
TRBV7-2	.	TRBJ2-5	CASTKAETQYF
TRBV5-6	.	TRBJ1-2	CASSRLQGTGGYTF
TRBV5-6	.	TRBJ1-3	CASSLSDRATGNTIYF
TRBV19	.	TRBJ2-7	CASSSVAGGSYEQYF